A single TCR beta chain is shown here with its context. This sample was included in a study of CD8 T cells in Susac syndrome. With random hexamers, roughly 0.45 to 1 ug RNA was reverse transcribed. The immunoSEQ assay covered 54 Vbeta and 13 Jbeta segments for CDR3. TCRdb called the immunoSEQ multiplex PCR reads again in MiXCR, with one record for every CDR3 protein. The data show approximately 220,000 distinct CDR3 sequences, around 93% seen once. Peripheral blood CD8+ and CD4+ T cells were profiled by TCR beta sequencing. Trimming removed 4 bases from V and 3 bases from J; junction bases left unmatched: 5. The CDR3 contains 14 residues. CDR1 is SGHRS and CDR2 is YFSETQ in the germline V gene.

The TCR comes from a human donor with multiple sclerosis. Sequencing used CD4+ T cells from PBMCs. This sequence joins TRBV5-1 and TRBJ2-7, with 9 bases aligning to TRBD1. Written as DNA, the CDR3 is TGCGCCAGCAGCCCCGGACAGGGGAACTACGAGCAGTACTTC. This encodes CASSPGQGNYEQYF.